Listed below are T cell receptor beta chains from one sample, sequenced in a study of CD8 T cells in ankylosing spondylitis. TCRdb redid the calling of the 5' RACE reads with MiXCR, one entry per CDR3 protein. This sample carries about 310,000 distinct CDR3 sequences, roughly 20% of them seen once, and the ten largest clones take 3.5%. The sequenced material came from blood, either unsorted or a sorted T cell fraction (not recorded which). Receptors originate from a female donor with ankylosing spondylitis or in good health (not recorded which). Both conserved end residues are trimmed from each CDR3. D genes are given only for firm matches. Size is stated for part of the rows, as once, few or many counts, or as a class when the clone is expanded.

abundance: many
d_gene: -
v_gene: TRBV12-3/TRBV12-4
CDR3aa: ASSPPYGGRTYNEQF

abundance: -
d_gene: -
v_gene: TRBV7-2
CDR3aa: ASSLRSGIEAF

abundance: -
d_gene: TRBD2
v_gene: TRBV29-1
CDR3aa: SATLTGLAGGEQF

abundance: many
d_gene: TRBD1
v_gene: TRBV29-1
CDR3aa: SVWTGEGSGYT

abundance: few
d_gene: TRBD2
v_gene: TRBV6-5
CDR3aa: ASRTSGSGGTQY

abundance: -
d_gene: -
v_gene: TRBV7-9
CDR3aa: ASSLQLAASGNTIY

abundance: few
d_gene: TRBD2
v_gene: TRBV24-1
CDR3aa: ATSDSTSGKMYRQF

abundance: -
d_gene: TRBD2
v_gene: TRBV7-2
CDR3aa: ASSLSASGRAHY

abundance: many
d_gene: TRBD1
v_gene: TRBV20-1
CDR3aa: SYRGLETEAF

abundance: few
d_gene: -
v_gene: TRBV20-1
CDR3aa: SEARGVGAF

abundance: few
d_gene: -
v_gene: TRBV4-2
CDR3aa: ASSQAGANTQY

abundance: few
d_gene: TRBD1
v_gene: TRBV4-3
CDR3aa: ASSQEDRGDSPLH

abundance: -
d_gene: -
v_gene: TRBV12-3/TRBV12-4
CDR3aa: ASKLTGSAGELF

abundance: -
d_gene: -
v_gene: TRBV7-2
CDR3aa: ASSVDFSPGELF

abundance: few
d_gene: -
v_gene: TRBV20-1
CDR3aa: SVGGRGVNTEAF

abundance: many
d_gene: -
v_gene: TRBV10-3
CDR3aa: AISDTYGYT

abundance: -
d_gene: TRBD2
v_gene: TRBV5-4
CDR3aa: ASSHRAGATDTQY

abundance: many
d_gene: -
v_gene: TRBV12-3/TRBV12-4
CDR3aa: ASSLSGNEKLF

abundance: -
d_gene: -
v_gene: TRBV20-1
CDR3aa: SAFGRSYEQY

abundance: many
d_gene: -
v_gene: TRBV20-1
CDR3aa: SASFGAYSGANVLT

abundance: -
d_gene: -
v_gene: TRBV12-3/TRBV12-4
CDR3aa: ASSSKLPNTGEPF

abundance: many
d_gene: TRBD1
v_gene: TRBV20-1
CDR3aa: SASTGTGNNEQY

abundance: -
d_gene: TRBD1
v_gene: TRBV10-2
CDR3aa: ASRKQGRETEAF

abundance: -
d_gene: -
v_gene: TRBV6-2/TRBV6-3
CDR3aa: ASSYRGLSSYEQY

abundance: once
d_gene: -
v_gene: TRBV20-1
CDR3aa: SAREGGRNIQY

abundance: few
d_gene: -
v_gene: TRBV5-6
CDR3aa: ASRYGTRKETQY

abundance: -
d_gene: TRBD2
v_gene: TRBV20-1
CDR3aa: SACPGTSSYNEQF

abundance: many
d_gene: TRBD2
v_gene: TRBV20-1
CDR3aa: SARIAGVDIQY

abundance: -
d_gene: -
v_gene: TRBV7-2
CDR3aa: ASSLAGPLSYEQY

abundance: -
d_gene: -
v_gene: TRBV20-1
CDR3aa: SASRLDRRHEQY

abundance: -
d_gene: TRBD1
v_gene: TRBV2
CDR3aa: ASTGTGFHEQY

abundance: -
d_gene: -
v_gene: TRBV12-3/TRBV12-4
CDR3aa: ASSLGPHEQY

abundance: few
d_gene: TRBD1
v_gene: TRBV12-3/TRBV12-4
CDR3aa: ASSFRGRSTDTQY

abundance: -
d_gene: TRBD1
v_gene: TRBV6-2/TRBV6-3
CDR3aa: ASRTTGRRYEQY

abundance: -
d_gene: TRBD2
v_gene: TRBV24-1
CDR3aa: ATSDHGLDTDTQY

abundance: many
d_gene: TRBD2
v_gene: TRBV29-1
CDR3aa: SVARATASGQETQY

abundance: -
d_gene: -
v_gene: TRBV10-1
CDR3aa: ASSDSGLGNTIY

abundance: few
d_gene: -
v_gene: TRBV6-5
CDR3aa: ASSYGSGSYTDTQY

abundance: few
d_gene: -
v_gene: TRBV7-3
CDR3aa: ASSLFGGTYEQY

abundance: -
d_gene: -
v_gene: TRBV5-6
CDR3aa: ASSPRATSLGAF

abundance: few
d_gene: -
v_gene: TRBV2
CDR3aa: ANSNDPGVELF

abundance: few
d_gene: -
v_gene: TRBV20-1
CDR3aa: SRRGRSRTEAF

abundance: -
d_gene: -
v_gene: TRBV28
CDR3aa: ASSLAAVDRTTDTQY

abundance: many
d_gene: TRBD2
v_gene: TRBV27
CDR3aa: ASSLPRLAGGSEQY

abundance: few
d_gene: TRBD1
v_gene: TRBV7-7
CDR3aa: ASSRGQSTGELF

abundance: -
d_gene: -
v_gene: TRBV6-2/TRBV6-3
CDR3aa: ASSPRVEEKLF

abundance: few
d_gene: TRBD1
v_gene: TRBV29-1
CDR3aa: STLRTGVAETQY

abundance: -
d_gene: -
v_gene: TRBV9
CDR3aa: ASSPRTEGGELF

abundance: -
d_gene: TRBD2
v_gene: TRBV5-1
CDR3aa: ASSLRTGTSGRGSTDTQY